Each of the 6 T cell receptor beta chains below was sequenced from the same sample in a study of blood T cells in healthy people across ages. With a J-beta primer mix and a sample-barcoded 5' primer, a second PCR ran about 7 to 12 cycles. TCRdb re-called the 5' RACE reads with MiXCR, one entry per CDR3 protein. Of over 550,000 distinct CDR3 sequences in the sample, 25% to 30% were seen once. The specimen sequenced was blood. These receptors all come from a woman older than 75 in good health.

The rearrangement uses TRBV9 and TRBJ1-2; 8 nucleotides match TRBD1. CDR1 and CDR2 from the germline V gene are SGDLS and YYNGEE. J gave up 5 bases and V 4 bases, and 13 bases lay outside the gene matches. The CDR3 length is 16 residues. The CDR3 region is CASSPRLSQGAYGYTF. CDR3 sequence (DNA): TGTGCCAGCAGCCCAAGGTTGTCGCAGGGGGCGTATGGCTACACCTTC.

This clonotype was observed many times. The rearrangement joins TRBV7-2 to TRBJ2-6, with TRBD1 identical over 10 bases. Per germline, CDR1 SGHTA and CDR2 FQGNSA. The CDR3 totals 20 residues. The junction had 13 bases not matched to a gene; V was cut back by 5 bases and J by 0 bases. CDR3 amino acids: CASSTRTGGLRFSGANVLTF. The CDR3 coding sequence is TGTGCCAGCAGCACTAGGACAGGGGGTCTACGGTTCTCTGGGGCCAACGTCCTGACTTTC.

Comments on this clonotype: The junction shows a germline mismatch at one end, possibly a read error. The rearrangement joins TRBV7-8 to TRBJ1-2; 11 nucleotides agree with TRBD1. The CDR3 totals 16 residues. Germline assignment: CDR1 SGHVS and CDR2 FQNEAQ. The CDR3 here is CASSLGSRDRGNGYTF. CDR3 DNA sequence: TGTGCCAGCAGTTTAGGCAGCCGGGACAGGGGGAATGGCTACACCTTC.

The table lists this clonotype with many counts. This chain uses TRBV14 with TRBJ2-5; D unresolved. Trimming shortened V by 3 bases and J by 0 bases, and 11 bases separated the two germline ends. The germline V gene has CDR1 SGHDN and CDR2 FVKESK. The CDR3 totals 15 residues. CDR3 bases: TGTGCCAGCAGCCAGGAGTTAGGGTACCAAGAGACCCAGTACTTC. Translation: CASSQELGYQETQYF.

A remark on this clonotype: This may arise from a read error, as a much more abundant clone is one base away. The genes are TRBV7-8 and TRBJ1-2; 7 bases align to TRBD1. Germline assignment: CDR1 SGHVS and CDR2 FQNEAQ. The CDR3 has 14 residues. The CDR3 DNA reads TGTGCCGGCAGCCGAGGGACAGTCTCTTTTGGCTACACCTTC. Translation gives CAGSRGTVSFGYTF.

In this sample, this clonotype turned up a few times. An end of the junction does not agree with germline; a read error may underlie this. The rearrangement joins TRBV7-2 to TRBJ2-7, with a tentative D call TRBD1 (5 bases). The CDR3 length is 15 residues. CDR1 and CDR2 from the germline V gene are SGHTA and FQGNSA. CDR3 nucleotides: TGTGCCGGCAGCTTAGATTGGGGCGTGTGGAATGAGCAGTACTTC. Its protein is CAGSLDWGVWNEQYF.